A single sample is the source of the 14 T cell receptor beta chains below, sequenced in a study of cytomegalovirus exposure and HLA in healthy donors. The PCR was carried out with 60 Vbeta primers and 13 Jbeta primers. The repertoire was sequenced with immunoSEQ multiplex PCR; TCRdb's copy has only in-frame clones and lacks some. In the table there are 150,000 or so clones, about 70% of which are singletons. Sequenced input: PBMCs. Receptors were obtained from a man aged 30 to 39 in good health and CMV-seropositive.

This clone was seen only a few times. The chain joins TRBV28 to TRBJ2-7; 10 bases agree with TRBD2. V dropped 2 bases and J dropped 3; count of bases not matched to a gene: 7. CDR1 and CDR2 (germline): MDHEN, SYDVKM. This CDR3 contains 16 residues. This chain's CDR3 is CASSLVLAGDNYEQYF. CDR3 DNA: TGTGCCAGCAGTTTAGTCCTAGCGGGGGACAACTACGAGCAGTACTTC. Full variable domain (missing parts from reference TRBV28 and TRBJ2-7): DVKVTQSSRYLVKRTGEKVFLECVQDMDHENMFWYRQDPGLGLRLIYFSYDVKMKEKGDIPEGYSVSREKKERFSLILESASTNQTSMYLCASSLVLAGDNYEQYFGPGTRLTVT.

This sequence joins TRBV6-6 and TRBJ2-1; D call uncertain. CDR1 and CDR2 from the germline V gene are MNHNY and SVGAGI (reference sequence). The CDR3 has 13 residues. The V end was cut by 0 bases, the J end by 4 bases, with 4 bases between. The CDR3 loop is CASSYSVYNEQFF. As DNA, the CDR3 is TGTGCCAGCAGTTACTCCGTATACAATGAGCAGTTCTTC.

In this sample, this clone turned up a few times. The chain's CDR3 is CASSQDKGANYGYTF. For the CDR3, the DNA is TGTGCCAGCAGCCAAGATAAGGGGGCTAACTATGGCTACACCTTC. The chain employs TRBV4-2 and TRBJ1-2; D might be TRBD1 (6 bases). CDR1 and CDR2 (germline): LGHNA, YNFKEQ. This CDR3 is 15 amino acids long. V was clipped by 0 bases and J by 0 bases, with 8 bases between them.

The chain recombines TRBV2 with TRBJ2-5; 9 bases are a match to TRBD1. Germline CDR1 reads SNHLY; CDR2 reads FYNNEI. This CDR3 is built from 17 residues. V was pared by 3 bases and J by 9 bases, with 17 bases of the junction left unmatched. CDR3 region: CASSESGTGLAWGPQYF. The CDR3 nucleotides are TGTGCCAGCAGTGAGTCCGGGACAGGGCTTGCATGGGGTCCCCAGTACTTC.

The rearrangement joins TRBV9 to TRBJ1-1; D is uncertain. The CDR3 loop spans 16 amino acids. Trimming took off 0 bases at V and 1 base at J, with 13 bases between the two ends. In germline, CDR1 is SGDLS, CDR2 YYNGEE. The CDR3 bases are TGTGCCAGCAGCGTAGGCTGGGGAGAGACGAACACTGAAGCTTTCTTT. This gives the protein CASSVGWGETNTEAFF.

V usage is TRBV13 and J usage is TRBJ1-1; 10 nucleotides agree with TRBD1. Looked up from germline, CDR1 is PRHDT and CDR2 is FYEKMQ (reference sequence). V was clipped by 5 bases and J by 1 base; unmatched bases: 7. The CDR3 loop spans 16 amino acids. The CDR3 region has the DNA TGTGCCAGCAGCCCGCGGGACAGGGGAGGGAACACTGAAGCTTTCTTT. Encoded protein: CASSPRDRGGNTEAFF.

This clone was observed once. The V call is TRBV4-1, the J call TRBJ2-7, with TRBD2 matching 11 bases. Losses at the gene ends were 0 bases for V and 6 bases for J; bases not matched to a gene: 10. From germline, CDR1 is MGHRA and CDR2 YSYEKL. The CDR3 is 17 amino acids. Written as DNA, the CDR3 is TGCGCCAGCAGCCAAGATGCTACTAGCGGGAGTATAGGCGAGCAGTACTTC. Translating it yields CASSQDATSGSIGEQYF.

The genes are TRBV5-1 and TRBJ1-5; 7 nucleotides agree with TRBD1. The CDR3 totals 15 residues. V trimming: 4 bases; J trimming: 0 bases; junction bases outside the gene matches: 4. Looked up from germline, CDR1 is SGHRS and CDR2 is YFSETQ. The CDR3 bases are TGCGCCAGCAGCCCGGGACAGTCTAGCAATCAGCCCCAGCATTTT. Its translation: CASSPGQSSNQPQHF. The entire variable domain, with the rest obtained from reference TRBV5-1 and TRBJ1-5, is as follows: KAGVTQTPRYLIKTRGQQVTLSCSPISGHRSVSWYQQTPGQGLQFLFEYFSETQRNKGNFPGRFSGRQFSNSRSEMNVSTLELGDSALYLCASSPGQSSNQPQHFGDGTRLSIL.

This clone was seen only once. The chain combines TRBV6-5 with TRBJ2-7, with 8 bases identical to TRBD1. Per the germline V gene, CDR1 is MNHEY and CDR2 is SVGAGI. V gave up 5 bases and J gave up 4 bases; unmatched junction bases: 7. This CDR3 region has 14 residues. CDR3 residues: CASSDQGAKYEQYF. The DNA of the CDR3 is TGTGCCAGCAGTGATCAGGGGGCGAAGTACGAGCAGTACTTC.

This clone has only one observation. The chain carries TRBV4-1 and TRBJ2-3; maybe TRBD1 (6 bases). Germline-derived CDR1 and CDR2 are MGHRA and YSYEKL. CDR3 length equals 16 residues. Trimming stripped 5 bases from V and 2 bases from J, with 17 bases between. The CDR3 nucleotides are TGCGCCAGCAGCTTACTGGGGGCGGATTTCACAGATACGCAGTATTTT. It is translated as CASSLLGADFTDTQYF.

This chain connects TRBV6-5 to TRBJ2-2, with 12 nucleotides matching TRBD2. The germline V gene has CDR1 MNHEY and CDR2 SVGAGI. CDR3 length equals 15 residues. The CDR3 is CAARTSGANTGELFF. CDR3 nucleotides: TGTGCAGCGAGGACTAGCGGGGCGAACACCGGGGAGCTGTTTTTT.

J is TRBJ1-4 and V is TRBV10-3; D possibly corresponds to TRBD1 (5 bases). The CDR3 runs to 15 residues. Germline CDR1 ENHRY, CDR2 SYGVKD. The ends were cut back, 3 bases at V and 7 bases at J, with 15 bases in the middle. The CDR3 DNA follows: TGTGCCATCAGTGACGGGGGGGATGCACGTGAAAAACTGTTTTTT. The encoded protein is CAISDGGDAREKLFF.

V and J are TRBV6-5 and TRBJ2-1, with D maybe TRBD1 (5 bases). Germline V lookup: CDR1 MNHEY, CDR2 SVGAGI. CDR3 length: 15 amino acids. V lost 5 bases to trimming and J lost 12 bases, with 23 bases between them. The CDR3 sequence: CASSRTSFQKTGQFF. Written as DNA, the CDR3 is TGTGCCAGCAGTCGGACATCGTTTCAAAAAACGGGGCAGTTCTTC.

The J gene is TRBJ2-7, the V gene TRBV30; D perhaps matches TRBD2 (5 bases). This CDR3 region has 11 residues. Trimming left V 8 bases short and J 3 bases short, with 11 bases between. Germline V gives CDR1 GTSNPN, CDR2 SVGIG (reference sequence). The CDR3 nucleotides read TGTGCCCGAGCTGAGGGCTACGAGCAGTACTTC. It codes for CARAEGYEQYF. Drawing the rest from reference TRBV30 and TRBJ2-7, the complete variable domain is SQTIHQWPATLVQPVGSPLSLECTVEGTSNPNLYWYRQAAGRGLQLLFYSVGIGQISSEVPQNLSASRPQDRQFILSSKKLLLSDSGFYLCARAEGYEQYFGPGTRLTVT.